The subject of this entry is one T cell receptor beta chain. Original processing notes: Estimated nucleated cell counts came from reference gene primer amplification. The data were produced by immunoSEQ multiplex PCR, yet TCRdb's version contains in-frame clones alone and is incomplete. From that table come the V and J calls and clone size; the DNA was used to work out D and trimming. Of fewer than 350,000 clones detected, approximately 89% appear once; the ten largest clones hold 3.9%. This sample was taken from a study of blood T cell repertoires in COVID-19. Study information: Samples taken during acute and convalescent COVID-19 were collected in the United States, Italy and Spain. T cells, B-cell-depleted T cells, or PBMCs provided the cDNA or gDNA that served as material.

The CDR3 spans 12 residues. V lost 9 bases to trimming and J lost 6 bases, with 13 bases between them. The V gene's germline CDR1 is KGHDR and CDR2 SFDVKD. The sequence derives from a woman aged 60-75 years with COVID-19, enrolled during active disease. Sequencing used peripheral blood. The J gene is TRBJ1-1, the V gene TRBV24-1, with D possibly matching TRBD1 (5 bases). CDR3: CATGGGGPEAFF. In DNA, the CDR3 is TGTGCCACCGGGGGGGGTGGCCCTGAAGCTTTCTTT.